The 8 T cell receptor beta chains in this list originate from one sample, sequenced in a study of T cells in Graves' hyperthyroidism and ophthalmopathy. RNA transcripts were the template for amplifying TCR beta CDR3 regions. First-round RT-PCR with HTBI primers amplified the TCR CDR3 region. A single record per CDR3 protein comes from TCRdb applying MiXCR to the multiplex PCR reads. The sample includes roughly 200,000 distinct CDR3 sequences, approximately 16% seen only once; the top ten take about half. Sequenced sample: blood. Receptors originate from a woman aged 45-60 years with Graves' hyperthyroidism.

This clonotype was observed at least ten times. The chain uses TRBV5-1 and TRBJ2-1, with D perhaps matching TRBD2 (5 bases). The V gene's germline CDR1 is SGHRS and CDR2 YFSETQ. The CDR3 is 16 residues long. The V end lost 7 bases, the J end lost 0 bases, and 17 bases lay between the germline ends. The CDR3 protein is CASAPRTPGSYNEQFF. The DNA of the CDR3 is TGCGCCAGCGCACCAAGGACTCCTGGCTCCTACAATGAGCAGTTCTTC.

This clonotype was observed many times. The rearrangement joins TRBV12-3 or TRBV12-4 to TRBJ1-2; 7 nucleotides agree with TRBD1. V lost 8 bases, J lost 4 bases, and 10 bases stayed unmatched. The length of the CDR3 is 14 residues. The DNA of the CDR3 is TGTGCCAGCGTTTCGACAGGGAGAGGCTATGGCTACACCTTC. Amino acids: CASVSTGRGYGYTF.

This clonotype was seen a few times. The chain uses TRBV4-2 and TRBJ1-2; 8 bases line up with TRBD1. Trimming removed 2 bases from V and 6 bases from J; junction bases left unmatched: 8. CDR1 and CDR2 (germline): LGHNA, YNFKEQ. The CDR3 is 15 residues long. Here the CDR3 reads CASSQTQGAGDGYTF. The CDR3 nucleotides read TGTGCCAGCAGCCAAACCCAGGGGGCGGGGGATGGCTACACCTTC.

The chain recombines TRBV4-1 with TRBJ2-7; 8 bases map to TRBD2. The ends lost 4 bases at V and 1 base at J; junction bases unmatched: 6. The CDR3 runs to 15 residues. The germline V gene has CDR1 MGHRA and CDR2 YSYEKL. CDR3 nucleotides: TGCGCCAGCAGCCCGGGGGGGAGGGCGTCCTACGAGCAGTACTTC. Amino acids: CASSPGGRASYEQYF.

This clonotype was seen a few times. The chain joins TRBV7-8 to TRBJ1-2; D remains ambiguous. Germline V gene lookup returns CDR1 SGHVS and CDR2 FQNEAQ. CDR3 length: 16 residues. V gave up 0 bases and J gave up 2 bases, with 13 bases separating them. CDR3 in DNA: TGTGCCAGCAGCTTAGCGCGTACCAGCGTGAACTATGGCTACACCTTC. Amino acid sequence: CASSLARTSVNYGYTF.

This clonotype has ten or more counts. The rearrangement uses TRBV6-1 and TRBJ2-3; 9 bases are a match to TRBD1. CDR3 length: 13 amino acids. Germline V gene sequence: CDR1 MNHNS, CDR2 SASEGT. V was pared by 5 bases and J by 4 bases, with 1 base of the junction left unmatched. CDR3 protein: CASSTGGSDTQYF. CDR3 DNA sequence: TGTGCCAGCAGTACAGGGGGCTCAGATACGCAGTATTTT.

This clonotype was picked up many times. The chain combines TRBV27 with TRBJ2-1; 7 positions agree with TRBD1. The CDR3 is made up of 16 amino acids. In germline, CDR1 is MNHEY, CDR2 SMNVEV (reference sequence). V lost 7 bases to trimming and J lost 7 bases; unmatched junction nucleotides: 16. CDR3 coding DNA: TGTGCCAGCACCTTCTCCTTACGGGGACAGTCAAATGAGCAGTTCTTC. Encoded protein: CASTFSLRGQSNEQFF.

The sample holds many counts of this clonotype. The chain links TRBV11-2 to TRBJ1-2, with unresolved D. Germline loops: CDR1 SGHAT, CDR2 FQNNGV. The V end was cut by 5 bases, the J end by 3 bases, with 19 bases between. The CDR3 contains 16 residues. CDR3 sequence (DNA): TGTGCCAGCAGCCCTATACGGAGGGAATCAGACTATGGCTACACCTTC. Its translation: CASSPIRRESDYGYTF.